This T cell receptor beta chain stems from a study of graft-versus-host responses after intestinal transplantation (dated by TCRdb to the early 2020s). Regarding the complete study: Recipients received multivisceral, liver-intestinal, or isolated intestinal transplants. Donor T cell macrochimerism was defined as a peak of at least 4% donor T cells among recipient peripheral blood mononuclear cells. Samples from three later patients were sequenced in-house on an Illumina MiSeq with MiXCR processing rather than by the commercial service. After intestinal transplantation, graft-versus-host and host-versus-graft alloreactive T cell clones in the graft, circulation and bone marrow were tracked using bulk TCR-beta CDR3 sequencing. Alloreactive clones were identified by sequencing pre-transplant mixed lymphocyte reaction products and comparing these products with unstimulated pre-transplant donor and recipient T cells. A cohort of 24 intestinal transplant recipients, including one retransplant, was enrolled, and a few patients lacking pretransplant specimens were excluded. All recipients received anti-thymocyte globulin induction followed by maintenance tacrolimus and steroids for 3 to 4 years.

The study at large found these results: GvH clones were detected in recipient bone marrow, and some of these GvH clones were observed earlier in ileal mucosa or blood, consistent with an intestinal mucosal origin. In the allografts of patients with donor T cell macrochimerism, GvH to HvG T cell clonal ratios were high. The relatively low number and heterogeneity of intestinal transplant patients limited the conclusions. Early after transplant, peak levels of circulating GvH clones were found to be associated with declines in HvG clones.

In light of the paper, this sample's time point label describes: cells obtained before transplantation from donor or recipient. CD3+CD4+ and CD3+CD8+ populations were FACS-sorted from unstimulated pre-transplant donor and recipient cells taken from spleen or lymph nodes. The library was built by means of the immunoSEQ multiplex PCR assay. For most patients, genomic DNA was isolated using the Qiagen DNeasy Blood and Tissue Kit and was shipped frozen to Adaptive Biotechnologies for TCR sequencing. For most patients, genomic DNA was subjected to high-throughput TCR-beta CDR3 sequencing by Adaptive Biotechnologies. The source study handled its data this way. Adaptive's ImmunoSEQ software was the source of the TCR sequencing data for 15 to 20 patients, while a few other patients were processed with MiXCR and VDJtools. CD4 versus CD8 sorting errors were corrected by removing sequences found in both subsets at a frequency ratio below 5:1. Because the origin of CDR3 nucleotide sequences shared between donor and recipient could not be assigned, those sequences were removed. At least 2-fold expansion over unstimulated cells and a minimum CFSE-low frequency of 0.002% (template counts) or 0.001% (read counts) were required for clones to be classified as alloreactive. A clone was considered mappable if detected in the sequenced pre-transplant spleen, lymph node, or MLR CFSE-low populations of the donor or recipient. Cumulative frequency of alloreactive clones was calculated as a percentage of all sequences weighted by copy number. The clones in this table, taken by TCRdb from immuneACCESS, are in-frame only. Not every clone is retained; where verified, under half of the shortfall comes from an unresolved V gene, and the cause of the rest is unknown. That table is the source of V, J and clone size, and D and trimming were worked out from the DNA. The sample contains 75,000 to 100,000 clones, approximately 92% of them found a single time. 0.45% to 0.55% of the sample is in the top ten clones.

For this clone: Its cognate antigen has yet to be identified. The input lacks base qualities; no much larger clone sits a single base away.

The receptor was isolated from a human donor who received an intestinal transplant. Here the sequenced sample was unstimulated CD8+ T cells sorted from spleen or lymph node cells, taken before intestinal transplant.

The CDR3 protein sequence reads: CASSLDPDRIYEQYF. The DNA sequence reads TGTGCCAGCAGCTTAGACCCGGACAGGATCTACGAGCAGTACTTC. The sequence joins TRBV7-6 to TRBJ2-7, with 7 central nucleotides matching TRBD1. Here V drops 1 base and J drops 3 bases, and the junction holds 6 bases not matched to any gene. CDR1 and CDR2 (SGHVS, FNYEAQ) derive from the germline V gene. From the cysteine through the phenylalanine, the CDR3 covers 15 amino acids. This entry keeps only the CDR3 DNA: 45 bases, framed from base 1.